This TCR beta chain stems from a study of neoadjuvant anti-PD-1 for oral cavity cancer. Whole-study context: Patients mostly received three to four biweekly nivolumab doses at 3 mg/kg before surgery.

Survey sequencing of tumors mostly used around 5 ug DNA, two replicates. Here immunoSEQ multiplex PCR was the method, and the copy in TCRdb shows in-frame clones only, minus some. The sample includes about 23,000 clones, around 26% of them seen just once. The V segment lost 4 bases and the J segment 6 bases; nucleotides outside the gene matches: 3. This CDR3 spans 13 amino acids. The V gene's germline CDR1 is SGHTA and CDR2 FQGTGA. Time point defined: after neoadjuvant nivolumab, at surgical resection. Patients were newly diagnosed with stage II-IVA oral cavity squamous cell carcinoma without prior systemic or radiation treatment. By frequency in the sample, this clone is medium-sized.

The sequence came from a person aged 35 to 85 with oral cavity squamous cell carcinoma. Sequencing used tumor tissue, obtained after nivolumab (anti-PD-1) treatment. The V call is TRBV7-3, the J call TRBJ2-1, with 7 bases matching TRBD1. DNA of the CDR3: TGTGCCAGCAGCTATGGGACAGCCAATGAGCAGTTCTTC. It yields the protein CASSYGTANEQFF.